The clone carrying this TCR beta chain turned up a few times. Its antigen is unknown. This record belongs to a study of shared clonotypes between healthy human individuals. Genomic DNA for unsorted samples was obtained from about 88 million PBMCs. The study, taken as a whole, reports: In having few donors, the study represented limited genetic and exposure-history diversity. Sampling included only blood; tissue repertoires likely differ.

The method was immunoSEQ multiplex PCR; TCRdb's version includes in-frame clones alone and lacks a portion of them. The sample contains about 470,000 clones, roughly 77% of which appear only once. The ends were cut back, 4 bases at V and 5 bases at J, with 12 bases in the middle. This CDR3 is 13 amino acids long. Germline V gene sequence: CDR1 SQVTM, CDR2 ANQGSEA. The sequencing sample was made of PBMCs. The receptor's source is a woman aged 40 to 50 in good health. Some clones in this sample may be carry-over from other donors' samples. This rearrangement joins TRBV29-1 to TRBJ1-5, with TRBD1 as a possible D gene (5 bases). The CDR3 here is CSVVQGEDQPQHF. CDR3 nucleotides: TGCAGCGTTGTCCAGGGAGAGGATCAGCCCCAGCATTTT. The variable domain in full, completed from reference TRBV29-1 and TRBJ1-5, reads SAVISQKPSRDICQRGTSLTIQCQVDSQVTMMFWYRQQPGQSLTLIATANQGSEATYESGFVIDKFPISRPNLTFSTLTVSNMSPEDSSIYLCSVVQGEDQPQHFGDGTRLSIL.